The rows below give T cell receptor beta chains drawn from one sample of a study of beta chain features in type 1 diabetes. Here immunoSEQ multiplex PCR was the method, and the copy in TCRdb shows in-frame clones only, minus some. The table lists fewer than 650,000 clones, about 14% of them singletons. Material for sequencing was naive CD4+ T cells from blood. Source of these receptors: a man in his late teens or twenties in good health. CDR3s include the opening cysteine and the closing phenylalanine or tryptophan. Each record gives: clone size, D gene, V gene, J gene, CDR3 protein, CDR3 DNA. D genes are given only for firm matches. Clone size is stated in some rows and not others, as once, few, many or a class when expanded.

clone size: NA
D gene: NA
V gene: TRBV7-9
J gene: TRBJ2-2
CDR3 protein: CASVSGTGELFF
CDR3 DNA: TGTGCCAGCGTATCGGGCACCGGGGAGCTGTTTTTT

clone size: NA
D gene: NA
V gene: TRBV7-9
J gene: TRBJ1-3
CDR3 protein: CASSSGGIFINTIYF
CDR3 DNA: TGTGCCAGCAGCTCTGGGGGCATTTTTATCAACACCATATATTTT

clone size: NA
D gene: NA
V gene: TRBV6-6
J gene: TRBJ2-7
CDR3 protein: CASSPPTGIIHEQYF
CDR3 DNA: TGTGCCAGCAGTCCTCCTACAGGGATCATCCACGAGCAGTACTTC

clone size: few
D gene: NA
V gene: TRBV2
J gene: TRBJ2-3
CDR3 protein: CASIRRDRQITDTQYF
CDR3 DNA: TGTGCCAGCATCAGGAGAGACCGTCAGATCACAGATACGCAGTATTTT

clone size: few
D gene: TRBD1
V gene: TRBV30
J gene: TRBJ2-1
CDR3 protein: CAWNRGPSYNEQFF
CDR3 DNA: TGTGCCTGGAACAGGGGGCCCTCATACAATGAGCAGTTCTTC

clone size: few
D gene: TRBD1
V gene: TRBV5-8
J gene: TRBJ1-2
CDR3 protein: CASRQTGADYGYTF
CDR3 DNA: TGTGCCAGCAGGCAAACAGGGGCCGACTATGGCTACACCTTC

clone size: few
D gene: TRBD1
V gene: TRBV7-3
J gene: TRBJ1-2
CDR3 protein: CASSLTATGDYGYTF
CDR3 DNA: TGTGCCAGCAGCTTAACCGCGACAGGGGACTATGGCTACACCTTC

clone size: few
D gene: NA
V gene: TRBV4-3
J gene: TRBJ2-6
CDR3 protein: CASSQGGTGANVLTF
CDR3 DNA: TGCGCCAGCAGCCAAGGGGGGACAGGGGCCAACGTCCTGACTTTC

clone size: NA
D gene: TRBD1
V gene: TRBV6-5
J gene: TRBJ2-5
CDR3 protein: CASSSGGMDGKETQYF
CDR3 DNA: TGTGCCAGCAGTTCAGGGGGCATGGACGGGAAAGAGACCCAGTACTTC

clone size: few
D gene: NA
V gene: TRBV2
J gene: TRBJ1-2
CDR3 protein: CASSEATGGGYTF
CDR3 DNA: TGTGCCAGCAGTGAAGCGACAGGAGGGGGCTACACCTTC

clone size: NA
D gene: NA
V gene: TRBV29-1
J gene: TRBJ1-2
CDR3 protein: CSVGFGGLWGYTF
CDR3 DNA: TGCAGCGTTGGATTCGGGGGGCTTTGGGGCTACACCTTC

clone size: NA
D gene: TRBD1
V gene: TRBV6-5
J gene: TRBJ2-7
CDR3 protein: CASRTGTARSYEQYF
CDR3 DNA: TGTGCCAGCAGGACTGGGACAGCCCGTTCCTACGAGCAGTACTTC

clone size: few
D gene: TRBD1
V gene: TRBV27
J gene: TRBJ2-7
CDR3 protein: CASSLYRGSRSSYEQYF
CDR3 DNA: TGTGCCAGCAGTTTGTACAGGGGGTCCAGGAGCTCCTACGAGCAGTACTTC

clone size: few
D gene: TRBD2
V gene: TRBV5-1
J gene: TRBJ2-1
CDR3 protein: CASSLGLAGANEQFF
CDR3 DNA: TGCGCCAGCAGCTTGGGACTAGCGGGGGCTAATGAGCAGTTCTTC

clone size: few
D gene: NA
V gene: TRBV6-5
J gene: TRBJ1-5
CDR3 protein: CASRRQASQPQHF
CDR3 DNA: TGTGCCAGCAGAAGACAGGCAAGTCAGCCCCAGCATTTT

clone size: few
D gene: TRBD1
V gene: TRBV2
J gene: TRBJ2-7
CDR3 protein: CASRGQGAIAYEQYF
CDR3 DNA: TGTGCCAGCAGGGGACAGGGGGCTATAGCCTACGAGCAGTACTTC

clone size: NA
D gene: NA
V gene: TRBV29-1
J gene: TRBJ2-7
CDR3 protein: CSVRPLQSSYEQYF
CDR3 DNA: TGCAGCGTTAGGCCCCTACAGAGCTCCTACGAGCAGTACTTC

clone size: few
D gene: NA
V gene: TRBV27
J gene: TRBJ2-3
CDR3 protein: CASSTPAGTDTQYF
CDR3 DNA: TGTGCCAGCAGTACACCGGCAGGCACAGATACGCAGTATTTT

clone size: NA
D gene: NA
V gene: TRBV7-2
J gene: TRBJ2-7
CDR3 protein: CASRQDSYEQYF
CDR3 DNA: TGTGCCAGCCGTCAAGACAGCTACGAGCAGTACTTC

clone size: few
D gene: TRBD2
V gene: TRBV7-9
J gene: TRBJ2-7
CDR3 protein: CASSLSGAHEQYF
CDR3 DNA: TGTGCCAGCAGCTTAAGCGGGGCCCACGAGCAGTACTTC

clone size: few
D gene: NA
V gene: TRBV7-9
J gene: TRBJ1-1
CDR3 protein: CASSLAASAEAFF
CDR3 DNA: TGTGCCAGCAGCTTAGCGGCTAGTGCTGAAGCTTTCTTT

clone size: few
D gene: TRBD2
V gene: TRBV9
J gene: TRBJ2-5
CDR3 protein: CASSVAGGLDSQYF
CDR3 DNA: TGTGCCAGCAGCGTAGCGGGGGGACTAGATTCCCAGTACTTC

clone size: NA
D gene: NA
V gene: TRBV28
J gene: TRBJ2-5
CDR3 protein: CASSSPRRGRRTQYF
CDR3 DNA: TGTGCCAGCAGCTCCCCACGCAGGGGAAGGAGGACCCAGTACTTC

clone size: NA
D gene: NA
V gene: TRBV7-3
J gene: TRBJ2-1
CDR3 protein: CASSLRRGRPEFF
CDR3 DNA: TGTGCCAGCAGCTTAAGGCGCGGCAGGCCTGAGTTCTTC

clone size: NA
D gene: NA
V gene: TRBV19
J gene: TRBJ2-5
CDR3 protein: CASSIAGMGKETQYF
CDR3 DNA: TGTGCCAGTAGTATAGCTGGGATGGGTAAAGAGACCCAGTACTTC

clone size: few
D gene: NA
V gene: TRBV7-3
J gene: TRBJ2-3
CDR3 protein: CASSPSLGLGTDTQYF
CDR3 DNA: TGTGCCAGCAGCCCCAGTTTAGGGTTGGGCACAGATACGCAGTATTTT

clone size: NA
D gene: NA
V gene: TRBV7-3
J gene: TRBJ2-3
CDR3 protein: CASSSRTADTQYF
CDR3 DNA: TGTGCCAGCAGCTCCCGGACTGCGGATACGCAGTATTTT

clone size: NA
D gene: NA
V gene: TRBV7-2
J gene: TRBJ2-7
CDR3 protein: CASSLAPADSYEQYF
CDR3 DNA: TGTGCCAGCAGCTTAGCTCCGGCAGATTCGTACGAGCAGTACTTC

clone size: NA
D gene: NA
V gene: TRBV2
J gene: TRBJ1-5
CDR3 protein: CASSEVGGIGNQPQHF
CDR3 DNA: TGTGCCAGCAGTGAAGTTGGGGGGATAGGCAATCAGCCCCAGCATTTT

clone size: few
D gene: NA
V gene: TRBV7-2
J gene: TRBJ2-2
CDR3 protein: CAILNDSGELFF
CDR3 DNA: TGTGCCATATTGAACGACTCCGGGGAGCTGTTTTTT

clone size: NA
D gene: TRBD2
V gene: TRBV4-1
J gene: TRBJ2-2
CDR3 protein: CASSQPSTSRAGELFF
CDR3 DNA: TGCGCCAGCAGCCAACCCTCGACTAGCCGCGCCGGGGAGCTGTTTTTT

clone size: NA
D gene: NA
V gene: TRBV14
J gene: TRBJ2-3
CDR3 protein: CASSPRSGGLDGTDTQYF
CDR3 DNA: TGTGCCAGCAGCCCAAGATCGGGGGGCTTAGACGGCACAGATACGCAGTATTTT

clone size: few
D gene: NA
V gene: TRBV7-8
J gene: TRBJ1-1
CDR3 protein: CASSARSNTEAFF
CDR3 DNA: TGTGCCAGCAGCGCCCGGTCAAACACTGAAGCTTTCTTT

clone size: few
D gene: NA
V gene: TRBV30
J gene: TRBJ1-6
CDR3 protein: CAWSHMSSYNSPLHF
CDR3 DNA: TGTGCCTGGAGTCATATGAGCTCCTATAATTCACCCCTCCACTTT

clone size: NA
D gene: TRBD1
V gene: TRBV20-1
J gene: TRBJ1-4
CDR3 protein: CSAGQGVKLFF
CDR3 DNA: TGCAGTGCAGGACAGGGGGTAAAACTGTTTTTT

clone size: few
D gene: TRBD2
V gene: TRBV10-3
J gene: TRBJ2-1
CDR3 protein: CAITPVRGDEQFF
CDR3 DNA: TGTGCCATCACCCCCGTGCGGGGGGATGAGCAGTTCTTC

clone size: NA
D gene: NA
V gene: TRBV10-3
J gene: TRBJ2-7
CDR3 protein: CAIRGTSYEQYF
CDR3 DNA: TGTGCCATCAGAGGGACCTCCTACGAGCAGTACTTC

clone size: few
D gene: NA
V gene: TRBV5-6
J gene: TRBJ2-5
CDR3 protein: CASSLLANNQETQYF
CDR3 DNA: TGTGCCAGCAGCTTGCTAGCGAATAACCAAGAGACCCAGTACTTC

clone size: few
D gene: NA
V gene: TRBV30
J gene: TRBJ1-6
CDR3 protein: CAWMGGANSPLHF
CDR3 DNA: TGTGCCTGGATGGGCGGGGCCAATTCACCCCTCCACTTT

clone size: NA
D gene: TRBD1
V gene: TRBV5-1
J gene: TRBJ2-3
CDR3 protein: CASRRRDRGTSADTQYF
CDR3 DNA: TGCGCCAGCAGGCGACGGGACAGGGGCACGTCGGCAGATACGCAGTATTTT

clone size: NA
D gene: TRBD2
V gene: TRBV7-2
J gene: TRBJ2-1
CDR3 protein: CASSDGLVLNEQFF
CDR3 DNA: TGTGCCAGCAGCGACGGACTAGTTCTCAATGAGCAGTTCTTC

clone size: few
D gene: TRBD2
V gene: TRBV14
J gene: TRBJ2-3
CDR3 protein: CASSPGLAGAQYF
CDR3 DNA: TGTGCCAGCAGCCCGGGACTAGCGGGGGCGCAGTATTTT

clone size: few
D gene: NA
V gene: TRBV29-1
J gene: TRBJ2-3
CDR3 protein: CSVAQPLHTDTQYF
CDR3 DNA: TGCAGCGTTGCGCAGCCCCTCCACACAGATACGCAGTATTTT

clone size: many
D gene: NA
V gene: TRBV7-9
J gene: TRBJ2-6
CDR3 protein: CASSLVSGANVLTF
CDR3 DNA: TGTGCCAGCAGCTTAGTTTCTGGGGCCAACGTCCTGACTTTC

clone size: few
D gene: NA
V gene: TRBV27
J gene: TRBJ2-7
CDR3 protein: CASSPYRGYEQYF
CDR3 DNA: TGTGCCAGCAGTCCTTATAGGGGGTACGAGCAGTACTTC

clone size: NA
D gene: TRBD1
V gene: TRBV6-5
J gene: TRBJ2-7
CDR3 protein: CASSYSGGRGYEQYF
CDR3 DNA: TGTGCCAGCAGTTACTCAGGGGGCAGAGGTTACGAGCAGTACTTC

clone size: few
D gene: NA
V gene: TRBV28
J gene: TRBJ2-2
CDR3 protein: CASSRDGTGELFF
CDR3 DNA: TGTGCCAGCAGCCGAGACGGAACCGGGGAGCTGTTTTTT

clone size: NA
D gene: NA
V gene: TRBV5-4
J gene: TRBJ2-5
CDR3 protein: CASSLRGVLETQYF
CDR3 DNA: TGTGCCAGCAGCTTGCGTGGGGTCCTAGAGACCCAGTACTTC

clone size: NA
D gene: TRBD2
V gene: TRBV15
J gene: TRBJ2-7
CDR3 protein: CATSRVLTGTSGRAGIYEQYF
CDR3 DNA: TGTGCCACCAGCAGAGTACTAACCGGGACTAGCGGGAGGGCCGGTATCTACGAGCAGTACTTC

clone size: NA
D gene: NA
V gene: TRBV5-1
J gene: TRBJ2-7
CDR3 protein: CASGLRAGSYEQYF
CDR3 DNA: TGCGCCAGCGGGTTACGCGCCGGATCCTACGAGCAGTACTTC

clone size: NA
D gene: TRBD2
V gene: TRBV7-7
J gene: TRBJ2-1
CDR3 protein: CASSLARAGASYNEQFF
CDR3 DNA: TGTGCCAGCAGCTTAGCCCGAGCGGGAGCTTCCTACAATGAGCAGTTCTTC

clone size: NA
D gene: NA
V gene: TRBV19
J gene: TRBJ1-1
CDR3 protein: CASSRRTGNRIVGNTEAFF
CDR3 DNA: TGTGCCAGTAGTAGACGCACCGGGAACAGGATCGTCGGGAACACTGAAGCTTTCTTT

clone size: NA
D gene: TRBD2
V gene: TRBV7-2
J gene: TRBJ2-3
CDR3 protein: CASSLAGVGGVTQYF
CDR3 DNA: TGTGCCAGCAGCCTAGCGGGAGTCGGGGGGGTCACGCAGTATTTT